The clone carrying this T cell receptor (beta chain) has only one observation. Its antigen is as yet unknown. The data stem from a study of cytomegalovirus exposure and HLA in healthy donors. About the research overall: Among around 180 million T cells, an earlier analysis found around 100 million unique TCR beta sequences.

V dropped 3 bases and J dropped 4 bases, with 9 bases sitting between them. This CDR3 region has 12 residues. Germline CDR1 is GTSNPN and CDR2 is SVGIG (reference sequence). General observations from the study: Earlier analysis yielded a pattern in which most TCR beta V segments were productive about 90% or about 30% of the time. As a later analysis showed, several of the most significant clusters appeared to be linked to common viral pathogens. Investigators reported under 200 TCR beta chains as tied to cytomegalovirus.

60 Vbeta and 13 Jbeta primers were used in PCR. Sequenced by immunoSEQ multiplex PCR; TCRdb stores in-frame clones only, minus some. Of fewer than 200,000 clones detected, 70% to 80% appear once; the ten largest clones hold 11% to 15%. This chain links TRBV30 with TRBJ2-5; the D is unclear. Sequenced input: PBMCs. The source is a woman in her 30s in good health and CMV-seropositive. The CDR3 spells CAWRSGGETQYF. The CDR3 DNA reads TGTGCCTGGAGATCCGGCGGAGAGACCCAGTACTTC. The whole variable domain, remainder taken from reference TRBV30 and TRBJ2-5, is SQTIHQWPATLVQPVGSPLSLECTVEGTSNPNLYWYRQAAGRGLQLLFYSVGIGQISSEVPQNLSASRPQDRQFILSSKKLLLSDSGFYLCAWRSGGETQYFGPGTRLLVL.